These T cell receptor beta chains were read from a single sample in a study of blood T cells in healthy people across ages. TCRdb passed the 5' RACE reads through MiXCR, listing each CDR3 protein once. The sample includes 650,000 to 950,000 distinct CDR3 sequences, 40% to 50% of them seen just once. The sequenced sample consisted of blood. The origin of the receptors is a man in his fifties or sixties in good health. CDR3s include the opening cysteine and the closing phenylalanine or tryptophan. D genes are given only for firm matches. Rows give clone size only sometimes, using once, few, many, or a class for an expanded clone.

>NA|TRBJ2-5|TRBV12-3/TRBV12-4|NA
TGTGCCAGCAGTTACGCAGAGACCCAGTACTTC
CASSYAETQYF
>many|TRBJ2-3|TRBV6-6|NA
TGTGCCAGCAGTCCTCAGGGTTTTGTCGCGGATACGCAGTATTTT
CASSPQGFVADTQYF
>NA|TRBJ2-7|TRBV7-8|NA
TGTGCCAGCAGCTTTCAGGGTGGAGGCGAGCAGTACTTC
CASSFQGGGEQYF
>few|TRBJ2-1|TRBV4-3|NA
TGCGCCAGCAGCCAAGGTTTAGGGACGGCCTTCTACAATGAGCAGTTCTTC
CASSQGLGTAFYNEQFF
>few|TRBJ2-7|TRBV28|TRBD1
TGTGCCAGCAGTTCCCCCCCGGGACAGGGTTACGAGCAGTACTTC
CASSSPPGQGYEQYF
>NA|TRBJ2-6|TRBV20-1|TRBD2
TGCAGTGCTAGAGGGGGGGGAAAGGTCCTCTCTGGGGCCAACGTCCTGACTTTC
CSARGGGKVLSGANVLTF
>NA|TRBJ1-5|TRBV4-1|NA
TGCGCCAGCAGCCAAGATATTGAGGGGAACCAGCCCCAGCATTTT
CASSQDIEGNQPQHF
>NA|TRBJ2-1|TRBV20-1|TRBD2
TGCAGTGCTAGAGATTGGTCCGGGGGGGGCTCCTACAATGAGCAGTTCTTC
CSARDWSGGGSYNEQFF
>NA|TRBJ2-5|TRBV20-1|NA
TGCAGTGCTAGAGGTCGGCTAGGTCAAGAGACCCAGTACTTC
CSARGRLGQETQYF
>NA|TRBJ2-7|TRBV13|NA
TGTACCAGCAGCGTATTAAGCGACTACGAGCAGTACTTC
CTSSVLSDYEQYF
>NA|TRBJ2-7|TRBV11-2|NA
TGTGCCAGCAGCTTATCGGGGGTTTTGTACAATGAGCAGTACTTC
CASSLSGVLYNEQYF
>many|TRBJ1-2|TRBV7-3|NA
TGTGCCAGCAGCTTACGTGGCTACACCTTC
CASSLRGYTF
>NA|TRBJ1-2|TRBV7-2|TRBD1
TGTGCCAGCAGCTTAGCTTTCGGACAGGACTTGGGAGGCTACACCTTC
CASSLAFGQDLGGYTF
>NA|TRBJ1-2|TRBV6-5|NA
TGTGCCAGCAGTTTTAACCCCGGGATCCACACCAGGCCCGATGGCTACACCTTC
CASSFNPGIHTRPDGYTF
>few|TRBJ1-5|TRBV20-1|NA
TGCAGTGCCACACAGGGAGGCCAGCCCCAGCATTTT
CSATQGGQPQHF
>NA|TRBJ1-1|TRBV4-1|NA
TGCGCCAGCAGCCAAGAGGGGGGCGGGGGTCTAGCTTTCTTT
CASSQEGGGGLAFF
>NA|TRBJ2-1|TRBV12-3/TRBV12-4|NA
TGTGCCAGCAGTAGGACTCCTCGTAGCTCCTACAATGAGCAGTTCTTC
CASSRTPRSSYNEQFF
>NA|TRBJ2-1|TRBV6-2/TRBV6-3|TRBD2
TGTGCCAGCAGTTACTCAAATCTAGCGGGGGGTCGTGGGGAGCAGTTCTTC
CASSYSNLAGGRGEQFF
>NA|TRBJ2-1|TRBV5-1|TRBD1
TGCGCCAGCAGCTTGCAGGACAGGGATTTCGATGAGCAGTTCTTC
CASSLQDRDFDEQFF
>NA|TRBJ1-1|TRBV3-1|NA
TGTGCCAGCAGCTCCGGGGCCGTGAACACTGAAGCTTTCTTT
CASSSGAVNTEAFF
>few|TRBJ2-5|TRBV6-6|NA
TGTGCCAGCAGTTACTCGAGGGGGGTACGGAAAGAAGAGACCCAGTACTTC
CASSYSRGVRKEETQYF
>few|TRBJ2-5|TRBV7-2|NA
TGTGCCAGCAGCAGGGTCGGTGAGGAGACCCAGTACTTC
CASSRVGEETQYF
>NA|TRBJ1-1|TRBV27|NA
TGTGCCAGCAGACCTATGCCCGGGAACACTGAAGCTTTCTTT
CASRPMPGNTEAFF
>few|TRBJ2-5|TRBV7-2|NA
TGTGCCAGCAGCTTAGGGCGAGCGAGGGAGACCCAGTACTTC
CASSLGRARETQYF
>NA|TRBJ2-7|TRBV20-1|NA
TGCAGTGCTACTTTAGGGGGTGACGAGCAGTACTTC
CSATLGGDEQYF